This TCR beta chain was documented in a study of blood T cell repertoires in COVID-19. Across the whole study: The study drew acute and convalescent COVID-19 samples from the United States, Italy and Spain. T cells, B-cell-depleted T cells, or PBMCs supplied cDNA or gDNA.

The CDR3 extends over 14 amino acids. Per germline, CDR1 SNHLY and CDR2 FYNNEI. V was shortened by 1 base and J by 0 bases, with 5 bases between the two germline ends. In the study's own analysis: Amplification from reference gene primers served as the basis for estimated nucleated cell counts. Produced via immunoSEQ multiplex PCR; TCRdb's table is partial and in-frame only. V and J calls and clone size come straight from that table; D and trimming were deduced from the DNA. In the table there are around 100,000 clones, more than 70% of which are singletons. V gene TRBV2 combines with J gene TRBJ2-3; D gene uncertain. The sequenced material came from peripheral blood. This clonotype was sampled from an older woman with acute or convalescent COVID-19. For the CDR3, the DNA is TGTGCCAGCAGTGAAGGAACTAGCACAGATACGCAGTATTTT. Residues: CASSEGTSTDTQYF.